This record looks at one T cell receptor (beta chain) sequence and its context. Its antigen remains unknown. These data originate in a study of cytomegalovirus exposure and HLA in healthy donors. About the study: Roughly 80 million unique TCRs from HLA-typed donors made up an early data release. Within the Caucasian-associated ancestry cluster were approximately 77% of the roughly 430 genotyped donors.

This PCR relied on a set of 60 Vbeta primers and 13 Jbeta primers. The assay was immunoSEQ multiplex PCR, and TCRdb's table has in-frame clones only and misses some. The repertoire has 150,000 to 200,000 clones, approximately 80% of them found once; the top ten carry approximately 8.7%. Study conclusions and caveats: Per a later analysis, HLA-associated TCR beta chains showed more clonal expansion than other, equally common TCR beta chains. Sequencing had likely introduced a cluster of highly shared sequence variants as an artifact.

V lost 4 bases to trimming and J lost 0 bases, with 7 bases between them. This CDR3 is built from 13 residues. CDR1 is SGHRS, CDR2 YFSETQ, per germline. The clonotype comes from a young man in good health and CMV-seropositive. J is TRBJ2-5 and V is TRBV5-1; D remains ambiguous. Sequenced: PBMCs. The CDR3 bases are TGCGCCAGCAGCACAAACAACCAAGAGACCCAGTACTTC. The encoded protein is CASSTNNQETQYF.